This is a list of T cell receptor beta chains from one sample in a study of CD8 T cells in Susac syndrome. TCRdb itself ran the immunoSEQ multiplex PCR reads through MiXCR, one entry per CDR3 protein. This sample yields approximately 200,000 distinct CDR3 sequences, of which more than 85% are seen a single time; 0.082% belongs to the top ten. What was sequenced was CD4+ T cells from PBMCs. The source is a human donor with multiple sclerosis. CDR3s include the opening cysteine and the closing phenylalanine or tryptophan. D genes are given only for firm matches. A clone size is listed for some rows: how often the clone was seen (once, few, many), or a class if it is expanded.

>TRBV18|TRBJ1-2|.|TRBD1
CASSPRDSDGYTF
TGTGCCAGCTCACCCCGGGACAGCGATGGCTACACCTTC
>TRBV6-5|TRBJ1-1|.|.
CASSYSGGNTEAFF
TGTGCCAGCAGTTACTCTGGGGGGAACACTGAAGCTTTCTTT
>TRBV7-9|TRBJ2-2|.|.
CASSFMSVVSGELFF
TGTGCCAGCAGCTTTATGTCCGTGGTGTCCGGGGAGCTGTTTTTT
>TRBV6-1|TRBJ2-5|.|.
CASIRGSQETQYF
TGTGCCAGCATCAGGGGCTCCCAAGAGACCCAGTACTTC
>TRBV19|TRBJ1-5|.|.
CASRTERASNQPQHF
TGTGCCAGTCGTACGGAAAGGGCTAGCAATCAGCCCCAGCATTTT
>TRBV12-3/TRBV12-4|TRBJ1-2|once|.
CASAEAGYGYGYTF
TGTGCCAGTGCCGAGGCAGGCTATGGCTATGGCTACACCTTC
>TRBV7-2|TRBJ2-2|.|TRBD1
CASSLRTGRTGELFF
TGTGCCAGCAGCTTGCGGACAGGGCGCACCGGGGAGCTGTTTTTT
>TRBV2|TRBJ1-1|.|TRBD1
CASSVDRAVTEAFF
TGTGCCAGCAGTGTAGACAGGGCTGTCACTGAAGCTTTCTTT
>TRBV29-1|TRBJ1-1|.|.
CSVLTSEAFF
TGCAGCGTTTTGACCAGTGAAGCTTTCTTT
>TRBV3-1|TRBJ1-2|.|.
CASSQDPLNYGYTF
TGTGCCAGCAGCCAAGATCCCCTCAACTATGGCTACACCTTC
>TRBV30|TRBJ1-5|.|TRBD1
CAWSGQGAHQPQHF
TGTGCCTGGAGCGGGCAGGGGGCTCATCAGCCCCAGCATTTT
>TRBV11-2|TRBJ2-1|.|.
CASSLIVAAPRGNEQFF
TGTGCCAGCAGCTTAATCGTGGCCGCGCCGAGGGGCAATGAGCAGTTCTTC
>TRBV20-1|TRBJ2-4|.|.
CSASLAAKNIQYF
TGCAGTGCTTCGTTAGCCGCCAAAAACATTCAGTACTTC
>TRBV1|TRBJ2-5|once|.
CTSSQDPPSRGQETQYF
TGCACCAGCAGCCAAGATCCCCCCTCCAGGGGACAAGAGACCCAGTACTTC
>TRBV20-1|TRBJ1-2|.|.
CSATQSSNYGYTF
TGCAGTGCTACCCAATCTTCAAACTATGGCTACACCTTC
>TRBV3-1|TRBJ2-7|.|TRBD2
CASSQRLAGPYEQYF
TGTGCCAGCAGCCAGAGACTAGCGGGGCCCTACGAGCAGTACTTC
>TRBV2|TRBJ2-7|.|.
CASSEVYEQYF
TGTGCCAGCAGTGAAGTATACGAGCAGTACTTC
>TRBV9|TRBJ1-1|.|.
CASSVGGGVDTEAFF
TGTGCCAGCAGCGTAGGAGGGGGGGTAGACACTGAAGCTTTCTTT
>TRBV6-5|TRBJ2-1|once|.
CASSDAGTVNNEQFF
TGTGCCAGCAGCGACGCGGGGACAGTTAACAATGAGCAGTTCTTC
>TRBV30|TRBJ2-7|.|TRBD2
CAWEAGTSATYEQYF
TGTGCCTGGGAGGCCGGGACTAGCGCAACCTACGAGCAGTACTTC
>TRBV2|TRBJ2-3|.|.
CASSEGDTQYF
TGTGCCAGCAGTGAGGGAGATACGCAGTATTTT
>TRBV29-1|TRBJ1-2|.|.
CSVEELDRGYTF
TGCAGCGTTGAAGAACTGGACCGTGGCTACACCTTC
>TRBV6-1|TRBJ2-3|.|TRBD2
CASTPGRARDTQYF
TGTGCCAGCACCCCGGGGAGGGCGCGAGATACGCAGTATTTT
>TRBV7-2|TRBJ1-2|.|TRBD1
CASSLDRDNGYTF
TGTGCCAGCAGCCTGGACAGGGATAATGGCTACACCTTC
>TRBV2|TRBJ2-1|.|TRBD2
CASSVGGGINEQFF
TGTGCCAGCAGTGTCGGCGGGGGGATCAATGAGCAGTTCTTC
>TRBV5-1|TRBJ2-7|.|.
CASSLGPDEEQYF
TGCGCCAGCAGCTTGGGGCCGGACGAAGAGCAGTACTTC
>TRBV9|TRBJ2-1|.|.
CASSTPLWGGIEQFF
TGTGCCAGCAGCACACCGCTTTGGGGGGGCATTGAGCAGTTCTTC
>TRBV4-1|TRBJ2-6|few|.
CASSQPPSDVLTF
TGCGCCAGCAGCCAACCCCCGTCCGACGTCCTGACTTTC
>TRBV12-3/TRBV12-4|TRBJ2-5|.|TRBD1
CASSFTGTGGNETQYF
TGTGCCAGCAGTTTCACCGGGACAGGGGGTAACGAGACCCAGTACTTC
>TRBV27|TRBJ2-1|.|.
CASSLSHPRFNEQFF
TGTGCCAGCAGTTTATCCCACCCAAGGTTCAATGAGCAGTTCTTC
>TRBV5-6|TRBJ2-1|.|TRBD2
CASIDQARSGGDNEQFF
TGTGCCAGCATCGACCAAGCCCGTAGCGGGGGGGACAATGAGCAGTTCTTC
>TRBV30|TRBJ1-1|.|.
CAWSPTPYRAFF
TGTGCCTGGAGCCCGACACCTTATCGGGCTTTCTTT
>TRBV11-2|TRBJ2-1|.|.
CASSFGYYNEQFF
TGTGCCAGCAGCTTCGGTTATTACAATGAGCAGTTCTTC